This TCR beta chain is drawn from a study of blood T cell repertoires in COVID-19. Study details: Spain, Italy and the United States supplied samples that represented acute and convalescent COVID-19. Sources were T cells, B-cell-depleted T cells, or PBMCs; the material itself was cDNA or gDNA.

This clone has more than one count but fewer than ten. Trimming pared 5 bases from V and 1 base from J, leaving 9 bases between. There are 14 residues in the CDR3. Germline V gene sequence: CDR1 MNHNY, CDR2 SVGAGI (reference sequence). As originally analysed: Reference gene primer amplification in the assay estimated nucleated cell counts. The repertoire was sequenced with immunoSEQ multiplex PCR; TCRdb's copy has only in-frame clones and lacks some. That table gives V, J and clone size, and the DNA gave D and trimming. The sample lists around 160,000 clones, approximately 79% occurring once. The sequenced sample consisted of peripheral blood. This rearrangement joins TRBV6-6 to TRBJ1-5; weak D call: TRBD1 (5 bases). This TCR was recovered from a woman aged 80 or over with acute or convalescent COVID-19. CDR3 amino acids: CASSLGGSNQPQHF. CDR3 DNA: TGTGCCAGCAGTCTGGGGGGGAGCAATCAGCCCCAGCATTTT.